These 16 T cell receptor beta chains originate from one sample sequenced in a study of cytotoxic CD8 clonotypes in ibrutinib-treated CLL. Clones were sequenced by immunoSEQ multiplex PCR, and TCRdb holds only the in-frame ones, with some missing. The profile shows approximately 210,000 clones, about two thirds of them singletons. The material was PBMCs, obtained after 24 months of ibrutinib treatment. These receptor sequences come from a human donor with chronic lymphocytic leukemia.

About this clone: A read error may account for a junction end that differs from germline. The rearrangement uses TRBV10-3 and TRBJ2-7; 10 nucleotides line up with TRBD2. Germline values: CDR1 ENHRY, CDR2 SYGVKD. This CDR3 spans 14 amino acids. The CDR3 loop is CAITEREGAYEQYF. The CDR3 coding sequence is TGTGCCATCACTGAGCGGGAGGGGGCCTACGAGCAGTACTTC.

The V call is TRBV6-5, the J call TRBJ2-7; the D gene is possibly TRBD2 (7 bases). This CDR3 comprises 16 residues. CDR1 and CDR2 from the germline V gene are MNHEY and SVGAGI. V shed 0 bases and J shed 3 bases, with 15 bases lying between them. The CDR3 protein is CASSYSGGGAIYEQYF. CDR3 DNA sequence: TGTGCCAGCAGTTACTCGGGCGGGGGCGCAATCTACGAGCAGTACTTC.

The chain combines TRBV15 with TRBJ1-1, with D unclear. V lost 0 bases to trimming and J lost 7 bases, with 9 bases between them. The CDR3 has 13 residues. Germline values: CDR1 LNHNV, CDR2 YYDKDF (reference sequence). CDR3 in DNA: TGTGCCACCAGCAGAGATGAGGTCGGTGAAGCTTTCTTT. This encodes CATSRDEVGEAFF.

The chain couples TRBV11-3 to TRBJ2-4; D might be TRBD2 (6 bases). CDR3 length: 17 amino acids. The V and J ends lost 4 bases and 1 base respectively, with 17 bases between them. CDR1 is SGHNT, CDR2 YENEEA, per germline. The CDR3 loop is CASSSNRGSGAKNIQYF. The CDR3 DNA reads TGTGCCAGCAGCTCCAACCGGGGGAGTGGGGCCAAAAACATTCAGTACTTC.

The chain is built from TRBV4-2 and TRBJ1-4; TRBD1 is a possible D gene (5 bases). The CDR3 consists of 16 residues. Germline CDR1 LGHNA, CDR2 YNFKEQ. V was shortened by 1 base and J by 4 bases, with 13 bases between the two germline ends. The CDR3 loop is CASSQADQGVNEKLFF. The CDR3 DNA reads TGTGCCAGCAGCCAAGCTGACCAGGGTGTTAATGAAAAACTGTTTTTT.

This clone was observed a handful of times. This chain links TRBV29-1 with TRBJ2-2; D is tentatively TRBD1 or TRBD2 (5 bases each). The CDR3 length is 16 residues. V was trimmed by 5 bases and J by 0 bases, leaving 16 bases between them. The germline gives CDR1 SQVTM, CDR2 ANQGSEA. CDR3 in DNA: TGCAGCGTTACGCGCCCGGGACGTACGAACACCGGGGAGCTGTTTTTT. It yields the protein CSVTRPGRTNTGELFF.

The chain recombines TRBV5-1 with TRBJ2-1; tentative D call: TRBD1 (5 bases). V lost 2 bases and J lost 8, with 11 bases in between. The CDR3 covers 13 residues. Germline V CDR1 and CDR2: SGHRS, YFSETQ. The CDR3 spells CASSFSRVDEQFF. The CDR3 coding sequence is TGCGCCAGCAGCTTCAGCAGGGTTGATGAGCAGTTCTTC. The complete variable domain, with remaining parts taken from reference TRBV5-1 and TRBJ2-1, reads KAGVTQTPRYLIKTRGQQVTLSCSPISGHRSVSWYQQTPGQGLQFLFEYFSETQRNKGNFPGRFSGRQFSNSRSEMNVSTLELGDSALYLCASSFSRVDEQFFGPGTRLTVL.

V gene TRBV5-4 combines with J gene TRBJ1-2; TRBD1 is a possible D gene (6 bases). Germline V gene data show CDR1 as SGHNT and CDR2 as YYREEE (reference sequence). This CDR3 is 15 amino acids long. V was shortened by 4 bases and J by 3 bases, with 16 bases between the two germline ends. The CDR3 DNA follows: TGTGCCAGCAGCCCAGTCCCGGGGGCGGACTATGGCTACACCTTC. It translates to CASSPVPGADYGYTF.

The CDR3 DNA reads TGTGCCAGCAGCGTAGGTCTCGCGTATGAGCAGTTCTTC. It translates to CASSVGLAYEQFF. The chain has TRBV9 and TRBJ2-1; D gene unclear. The germline gives CDR1 SGDLS, CDR2 YYNGEE. This CDR3 has 13 residues. V lost 0 bases, J lost 8 bases, and 9 bases lay in between. The full variable domain, in which reference TRBV9 and TRBJ2-1 provide the parts outside the CDR3, is DSGVTQTPKHLITATGQRVTLRCSPRSGDLSVYWYQQSLDQGLQFLIQYYNGEERAKGNILERFSAQQFPDLHSELNLSSLELGDSALYFCASSVGLAYEQFFGPGTRLTVL.

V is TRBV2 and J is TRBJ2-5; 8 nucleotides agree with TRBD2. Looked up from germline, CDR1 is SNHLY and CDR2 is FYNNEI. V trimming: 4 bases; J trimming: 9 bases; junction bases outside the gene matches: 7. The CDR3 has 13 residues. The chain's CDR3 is CASSAQRETAQYF. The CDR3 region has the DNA TGTGCCAGCAGTGCTCAGCGGGAGACGGCCCAGTACTTC.

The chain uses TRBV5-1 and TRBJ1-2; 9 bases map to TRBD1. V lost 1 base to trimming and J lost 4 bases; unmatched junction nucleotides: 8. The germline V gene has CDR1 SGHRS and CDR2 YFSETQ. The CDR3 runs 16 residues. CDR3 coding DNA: TGCGCCAGCAGCTTGAACCCGGGACAGGGCATCTATGGCTACACCTTC. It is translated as CASSLNPGQGIYGYTF.

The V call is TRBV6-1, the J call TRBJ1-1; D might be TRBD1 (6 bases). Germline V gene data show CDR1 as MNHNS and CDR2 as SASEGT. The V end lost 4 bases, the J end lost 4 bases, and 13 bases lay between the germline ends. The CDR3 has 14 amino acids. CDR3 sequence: CASSAYRVLTEAFF. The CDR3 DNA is TGTGCCAGCAGTGCCTACAGGGTACTCACTGAAGCTTTCTTT.

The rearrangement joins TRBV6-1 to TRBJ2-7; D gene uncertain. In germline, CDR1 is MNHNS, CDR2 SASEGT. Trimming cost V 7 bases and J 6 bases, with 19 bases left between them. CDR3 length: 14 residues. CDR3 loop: CASIQDLGWAEQYF. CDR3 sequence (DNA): TGTGCCAGCATTCAAGACTTGGGGTGGGCCGAGCAGTACTTC.

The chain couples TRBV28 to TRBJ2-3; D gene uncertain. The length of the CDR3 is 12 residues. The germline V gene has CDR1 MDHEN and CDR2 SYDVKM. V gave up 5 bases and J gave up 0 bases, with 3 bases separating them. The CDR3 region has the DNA TGTGCCAGCAGTCCTAGCACAGATACGCAGTATTTT. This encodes CASSPSTDTQYF.

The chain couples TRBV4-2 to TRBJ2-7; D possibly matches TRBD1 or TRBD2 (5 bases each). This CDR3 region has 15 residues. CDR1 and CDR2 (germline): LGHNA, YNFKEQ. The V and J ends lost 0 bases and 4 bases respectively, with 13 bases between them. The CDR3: CASSQDRGREYEQYF. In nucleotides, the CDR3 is TGTGCCAGCAGCCAAGATAGGGGCAGGGAGTACGAGCAGTACTTC.

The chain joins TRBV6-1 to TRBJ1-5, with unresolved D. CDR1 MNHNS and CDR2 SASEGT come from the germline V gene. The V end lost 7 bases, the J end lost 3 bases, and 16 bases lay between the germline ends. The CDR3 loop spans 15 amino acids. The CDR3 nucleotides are TGTGCCAGCAAATACTTGGACGGACCCAATCAGCCCCAGCATTTT. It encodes CASKYLDGPNQPQHF.